This TCR beta chain derives from a study of T cell responses to AZD1222 COVID-19 vaccine (dated by TCRdb to the early 2020s). For the wider study: AZD1222 recipients whose second dose came at about 4 weeks and those whose second dose came at about 12 weeks were combined into one group, since spike-specific TCR depth and breadth did not differ between the two schedules. A total of 230 to 250 trial participants underwent TCR sequencing, of whom about 200 had received two doses of AZD1222 and some 25 had received two doses of the MenACWY control vaccine. Trial participants were enrolled into age subgroups of 18-55, 56-69 and 70-plus years, which contained around 150, 29 and 61 TCR-sequenced participants, respectively.

As concerns this clone: Its antigen target is currently unknown. Base quality data are lacking; no much larger clone is found one base away.

The CDR3 regions of human TCRbeta chains were analyzed by immunosequencing. In the paper's pipeline: TCRs in the repertoires were compared against a reference library of SARS-CoV-2-specific TCRs that had been generated with the MIRA antigen-specificity platform. Breadth meant the fraction of unique TCRs that were SARS-CoV-2-associated, whereas depth meant the fraction of total T cells that were SARS-CoV-2-associated. Using the MIRA data, each spike-specific TCR was mapped to the spike region that the TCR reacts to and placed in a CD4 or CD8 class. Log10-transformed breadth and depth values were compared by one-way ANOVA with Sidak's multiple comparisons tests. TCRdb took over this immuneACCESS table, retaining in-frame rearrangements with V and J assigned. Such tables are incomplete; in checked studies, under half of the missing clones stem from an unresolved V gene, and the remainder is unexplained. V and J calls and clone size come straight from that table; D and trimming were deduced from the DNA. This sample holds around 120,000 clones; roughly 90% were observed only once. 11% to 15% of the sample rests with the top ten.

The CDR3 contains 16 residues, cysteine and phenylalanine counted. The DNA shown is the 48-base CDR3, in frame from base 1. Looking up the germline V gene yields CDR1 SGDLS and CDR2 YYNGEE. V loses 3 bases, J loses 0 bases, and the germline ends lie 15 bases apart. The research as a whole found: Spike-specific TCR breadth and depth rose significantly after two AZD1222 doses compared with day 0 and with MenACWY recipients. Reportedly, close to half of the unique spike-specific TCRs recognized epitopes lying outside the regions that are mutated in the B.1.351 and B.1.1.7 variants. Participants were mostly white British, with more females than males. The authors suggested clonal diversity may have been underestimated. The vaccine-associated CD4 TCRs covered the entire spike protein, and the dominant responses fell in regions 160-218 and 743-854. In the small 56-69-year group, the increase in depth fell short of significance, most likely because of low power. No day 14 peak-response samples were available, so repertoires were characterized only after the peak T cell response. Only five or six AZD1222 recipients were SARS-CoV-2 seropositive at baseline, limiting conclusions about previously exposed vaccinees.

Explained via the paper, the time point label denotes: baseline before first vaccination. The vaccinee samples were drawn from two UK trials, COV001 and COV002, one of which was a single-blind randomized controlled phase 2/3 trial testing AZD1222 (ChAdOx1 nCoV-19) in healthy adults. For TCRbeta chain sequencing, PBMC samples were collected from trial participants at day 0 and at day 28 after the second dose. Here the chain combines TRBV9 and TRBJ2-5, with TRBD2 tentatively as D gene (6 bases match). The source is an adult in good health. Sequencing was performed on peripheral blood, taken on day 0 of AZD1222 vaccination. In nucleotide form, the sequence is TGTGCCAGCAGCGCCCCCTTGTGGGGGGACCAAGAGACCCAGTACTTC. Its protein reads: CASSAPLWGDQETQYF.